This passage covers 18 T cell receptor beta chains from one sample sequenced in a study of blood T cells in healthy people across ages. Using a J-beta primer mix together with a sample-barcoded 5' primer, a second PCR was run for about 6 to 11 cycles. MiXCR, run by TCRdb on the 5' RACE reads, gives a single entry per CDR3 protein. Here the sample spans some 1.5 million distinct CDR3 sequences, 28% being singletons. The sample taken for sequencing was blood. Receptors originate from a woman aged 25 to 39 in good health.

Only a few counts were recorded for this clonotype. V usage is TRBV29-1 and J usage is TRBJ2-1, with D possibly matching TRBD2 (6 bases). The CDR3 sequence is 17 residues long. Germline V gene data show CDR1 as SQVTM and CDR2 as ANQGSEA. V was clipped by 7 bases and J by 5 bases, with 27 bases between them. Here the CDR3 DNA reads TGCAGCGCCAGAACGACCCCGAGGAGGGGCCCGAACAATGAGCAGTTCTTC. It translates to CSARTTPRRGPNNEQFF.

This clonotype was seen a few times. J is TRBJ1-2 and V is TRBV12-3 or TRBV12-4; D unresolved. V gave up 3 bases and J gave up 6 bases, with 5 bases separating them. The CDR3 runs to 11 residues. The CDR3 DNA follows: TGTGCCAGCAGTTTTGAGGATGGCTACACCTTC. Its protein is CASSFEDGYTF.

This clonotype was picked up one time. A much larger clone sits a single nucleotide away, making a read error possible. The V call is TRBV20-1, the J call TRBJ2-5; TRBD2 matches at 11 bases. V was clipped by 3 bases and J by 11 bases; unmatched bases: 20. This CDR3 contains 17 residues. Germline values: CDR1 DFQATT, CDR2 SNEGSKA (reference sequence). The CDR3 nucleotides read TGCAGTGCTAGGGGACTAGCGGATTCCCTCTCCTACAATGAGCAGTACTTC. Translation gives CSARGLADSLSYNEQYF.

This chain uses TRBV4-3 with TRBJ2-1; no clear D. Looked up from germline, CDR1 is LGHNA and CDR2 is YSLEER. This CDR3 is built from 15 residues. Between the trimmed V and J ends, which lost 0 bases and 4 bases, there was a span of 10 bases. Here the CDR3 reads CASSQDLGNYNEQFF. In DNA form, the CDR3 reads TGCGCCAGCAGCCAAGATTTAGGCAATTACAATGAGCAGTTCTTC.

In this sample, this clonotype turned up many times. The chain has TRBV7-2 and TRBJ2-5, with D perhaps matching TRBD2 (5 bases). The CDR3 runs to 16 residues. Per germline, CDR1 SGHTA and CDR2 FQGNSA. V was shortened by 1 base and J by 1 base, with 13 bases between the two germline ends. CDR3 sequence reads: CASSLVFLASQETQYF. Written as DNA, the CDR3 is TGTGCCAGCAGCTTAGTGTTTCTAGCCTCCCAAGAGACCCAGTACTTC.

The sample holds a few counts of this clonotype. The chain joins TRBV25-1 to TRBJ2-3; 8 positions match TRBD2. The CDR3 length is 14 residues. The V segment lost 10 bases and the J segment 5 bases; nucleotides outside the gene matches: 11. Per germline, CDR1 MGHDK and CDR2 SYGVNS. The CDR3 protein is CATQVSGIGDTQYF. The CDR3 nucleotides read TGTGCCACCCAGGTTAGCGGGATAGGAGATACGCAGTATTTT.

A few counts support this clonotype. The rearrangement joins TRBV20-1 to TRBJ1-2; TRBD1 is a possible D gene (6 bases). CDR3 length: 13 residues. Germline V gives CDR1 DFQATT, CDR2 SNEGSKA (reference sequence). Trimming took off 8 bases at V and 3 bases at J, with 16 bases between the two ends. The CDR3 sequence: CSSPGRGHYGYTF. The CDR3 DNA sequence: TGCAGTTCCCCAGGTCGGGGGCACTATGGCTACACCTTC.

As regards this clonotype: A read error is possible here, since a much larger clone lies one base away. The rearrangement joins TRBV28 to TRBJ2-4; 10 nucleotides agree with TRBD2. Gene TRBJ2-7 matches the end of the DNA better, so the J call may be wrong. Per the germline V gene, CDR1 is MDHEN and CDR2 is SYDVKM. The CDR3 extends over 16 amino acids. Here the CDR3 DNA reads TGTGCCAGCAGTTTATTAGCGGGAGGTGGGACCTGCGAGCAGTACTTC. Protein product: CASSLLAGGGTCEQYF.

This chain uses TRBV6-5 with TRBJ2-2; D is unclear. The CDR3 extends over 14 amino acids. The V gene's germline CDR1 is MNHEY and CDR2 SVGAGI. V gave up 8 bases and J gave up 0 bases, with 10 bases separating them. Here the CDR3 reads CASRTQTNTGELFF. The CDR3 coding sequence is TGTGCCAGCCGTACACAGACGAACACCGGGGAGCTGTTTTTT.

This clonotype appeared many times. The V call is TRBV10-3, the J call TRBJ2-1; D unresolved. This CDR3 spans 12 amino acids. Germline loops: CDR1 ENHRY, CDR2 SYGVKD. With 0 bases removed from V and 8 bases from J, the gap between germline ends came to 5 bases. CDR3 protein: CAISESADEQFF. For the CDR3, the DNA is TGTGCCATCAGTGAGTCGGCGGATGAGCAGTTCTTC.

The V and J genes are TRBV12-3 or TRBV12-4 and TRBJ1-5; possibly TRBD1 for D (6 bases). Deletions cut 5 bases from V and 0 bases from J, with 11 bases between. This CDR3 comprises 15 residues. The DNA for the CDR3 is TGTGCCAGCAGTCAACAGGGACATAGCAATCAGCCCCAGCATTTT. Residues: CASSQQGHSNQPQHF.

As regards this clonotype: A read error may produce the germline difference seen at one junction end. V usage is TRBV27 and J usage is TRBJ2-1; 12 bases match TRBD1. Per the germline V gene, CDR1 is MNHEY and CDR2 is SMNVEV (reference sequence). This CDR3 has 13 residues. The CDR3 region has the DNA TGTACCAGCGGGACAGGGGGCTTGGGTGAGCAGTTCTTC. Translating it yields CTSGTGGLGEQFF.

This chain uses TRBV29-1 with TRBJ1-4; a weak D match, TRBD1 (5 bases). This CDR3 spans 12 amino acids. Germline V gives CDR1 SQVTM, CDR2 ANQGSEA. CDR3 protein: CSPPRDDEKLFF. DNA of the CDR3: TGCAGTCCCCCCCGGGACGATGAAAAACTGTTTTTT.

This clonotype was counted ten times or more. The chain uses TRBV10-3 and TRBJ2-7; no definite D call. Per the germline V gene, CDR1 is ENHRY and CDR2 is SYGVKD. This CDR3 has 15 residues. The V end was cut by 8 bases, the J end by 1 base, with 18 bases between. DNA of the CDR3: TGTGCCATCGAGGACCCCAATAGACTGTCCTACGAGCAGTACTTC. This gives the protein CAIEDPNRLSYEQYF.

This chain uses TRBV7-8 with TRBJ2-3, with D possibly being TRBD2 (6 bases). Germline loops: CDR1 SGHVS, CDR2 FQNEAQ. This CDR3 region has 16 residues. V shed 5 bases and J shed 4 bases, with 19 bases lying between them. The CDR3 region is CASSPRDFSSSDTQYF. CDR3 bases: TGTGCCAGCAGCCCCAGGGACTTCTCAAGCTCAGATACGCAGTATTTT.

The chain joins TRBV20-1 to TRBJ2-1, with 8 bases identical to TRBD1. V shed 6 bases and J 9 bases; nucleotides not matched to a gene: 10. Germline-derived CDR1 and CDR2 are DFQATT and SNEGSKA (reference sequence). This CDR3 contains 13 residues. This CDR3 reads CSAPQGEHGEQFF. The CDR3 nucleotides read TGCAGTGCCCCACAGGGGGAGCACGGTGAGCAGTTCTTC.

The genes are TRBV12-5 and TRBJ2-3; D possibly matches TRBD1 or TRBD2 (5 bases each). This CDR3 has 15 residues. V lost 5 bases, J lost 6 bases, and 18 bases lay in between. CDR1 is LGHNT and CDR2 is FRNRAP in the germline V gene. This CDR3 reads CASGPRWDLRDTQYF. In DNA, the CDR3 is TGTGCTAGTGGTCCCAGGTGGGACCTCCGTGATACGCAGTATTTT.

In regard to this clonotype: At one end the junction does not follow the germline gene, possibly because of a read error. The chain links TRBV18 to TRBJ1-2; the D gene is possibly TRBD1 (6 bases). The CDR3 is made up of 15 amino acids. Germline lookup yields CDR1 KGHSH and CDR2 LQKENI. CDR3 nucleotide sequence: TGTGCCAGCTCACAAACAGGGACCGCTAACCATGGCTACACCTTC. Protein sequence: CASSQTGTANHGYTF.